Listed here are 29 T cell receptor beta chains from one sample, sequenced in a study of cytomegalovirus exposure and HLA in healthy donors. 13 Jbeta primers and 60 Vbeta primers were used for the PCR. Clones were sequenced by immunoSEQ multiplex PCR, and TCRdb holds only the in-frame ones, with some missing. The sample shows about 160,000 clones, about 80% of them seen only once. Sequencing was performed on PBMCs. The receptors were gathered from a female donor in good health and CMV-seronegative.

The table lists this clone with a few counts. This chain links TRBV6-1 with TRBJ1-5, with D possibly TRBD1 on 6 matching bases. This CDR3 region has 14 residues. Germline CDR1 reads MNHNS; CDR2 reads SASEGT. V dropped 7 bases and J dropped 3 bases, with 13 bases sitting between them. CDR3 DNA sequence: TGTGCCAGCATAAATGACAGGATCAATCAGCCCCAGCATTTT. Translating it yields CASINDRINQPQHF.

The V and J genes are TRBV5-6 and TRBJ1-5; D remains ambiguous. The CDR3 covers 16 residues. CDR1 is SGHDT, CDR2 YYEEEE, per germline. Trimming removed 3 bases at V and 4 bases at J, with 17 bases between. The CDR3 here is CASSSRGGVFNQPQHF. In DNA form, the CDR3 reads TGTGCCAGCAGCTCTCGAGGAGGTGTATTTAATCAGCCCCAGCATTTT.

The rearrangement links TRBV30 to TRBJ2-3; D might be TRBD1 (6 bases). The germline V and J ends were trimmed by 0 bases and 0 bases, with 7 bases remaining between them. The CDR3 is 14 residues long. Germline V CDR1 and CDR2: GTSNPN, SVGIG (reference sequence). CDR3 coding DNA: TGTGCCTGGAGTGTAGGGGGTAGCACAGATACGCAGTATTTT. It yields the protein CAWSVGGSTDTQYF.

The CDR3 here is CSVEGESTYEQYF. The CDR3 DNA sequence: TGCAGCGTTGAAGGGGAGTCAACCTACGAGCAGTACTTC. The chain joins TRBV29-1 to TRBJ2-7, with D possibly matching TRBD2 (5 bases). Germline V gives CDR1 SQVTM, CDR2 ANQGSEA. The V gene lost 1 base and the J gene lost 2 bases, with 9 bases spanning the gap. There are 13 residues in the CDR3.

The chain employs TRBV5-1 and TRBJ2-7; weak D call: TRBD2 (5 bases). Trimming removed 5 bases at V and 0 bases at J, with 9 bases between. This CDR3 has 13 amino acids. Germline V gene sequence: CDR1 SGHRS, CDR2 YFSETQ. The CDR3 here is CASREGPSYEQYF. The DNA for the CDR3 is TGCGCCAGCAGAGAGGGCCCCTCCTACGAGCAGTACTTC.

In nucleotides, the CDR3 is TGTGCCAGCAGTTCTTCCCCCCCGCGGGGCCAATATGGCTACACCTTC. Protein: CASSSSPPRGQYGYTF. The chain joins TRBV27 to TRBJ1-2; a weak D match, TRBD1 (5 bases). Germline lookup yields CDR1 MNHEY and CDR2 SMNVEV (reference sequence). With 4 bases removed from V and 5 bases from J, the gap between germline ends came to 20 bases. This CDR3 comprises 16 residues.

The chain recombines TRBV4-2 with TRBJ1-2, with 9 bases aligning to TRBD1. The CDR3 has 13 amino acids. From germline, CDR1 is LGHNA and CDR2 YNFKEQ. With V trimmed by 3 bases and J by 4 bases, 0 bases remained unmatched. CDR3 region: CASSQGQGYGYTF. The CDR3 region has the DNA TGTGCCAGCAGCCAGGGACAGGGCTATGGCTACACCTTC.

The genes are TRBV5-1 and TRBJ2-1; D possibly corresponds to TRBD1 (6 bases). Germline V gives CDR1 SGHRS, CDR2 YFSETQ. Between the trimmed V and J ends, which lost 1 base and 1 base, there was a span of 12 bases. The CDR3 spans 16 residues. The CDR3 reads CASSLYGTSSYNEQFF. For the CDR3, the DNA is TGCGCCAGCAGCTTGTATGGGACATCGTCCTACAATGAGCAGTTCTTC.

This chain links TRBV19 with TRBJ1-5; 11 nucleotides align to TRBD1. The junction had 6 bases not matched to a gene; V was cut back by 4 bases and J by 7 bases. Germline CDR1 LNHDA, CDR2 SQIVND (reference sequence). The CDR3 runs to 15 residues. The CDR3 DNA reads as TGTGCCAGTAGTAGTAGGACAGGGGGCGAACAGCCCCAGCATTTT. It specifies CASSSRTGGEQPQHF.

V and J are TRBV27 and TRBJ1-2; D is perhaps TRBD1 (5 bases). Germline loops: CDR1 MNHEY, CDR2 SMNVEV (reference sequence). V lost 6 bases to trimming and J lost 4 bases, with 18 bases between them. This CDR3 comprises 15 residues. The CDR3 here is CASSPGVGAGYGYTF. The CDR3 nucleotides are TGTGCCAGCAGCCCGGGGGTAGGGGCAGGCTATGGCTACACCTTC.

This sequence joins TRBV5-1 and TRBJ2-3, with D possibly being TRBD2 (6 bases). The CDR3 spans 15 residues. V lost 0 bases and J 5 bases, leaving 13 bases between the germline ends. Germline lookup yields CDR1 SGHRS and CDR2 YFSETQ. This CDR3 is CASSLASREVDTQYF. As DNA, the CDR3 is TGCGCCAGCAGCTTGGCATCGCGGGAAGTAGATACGCAGTATTTT.

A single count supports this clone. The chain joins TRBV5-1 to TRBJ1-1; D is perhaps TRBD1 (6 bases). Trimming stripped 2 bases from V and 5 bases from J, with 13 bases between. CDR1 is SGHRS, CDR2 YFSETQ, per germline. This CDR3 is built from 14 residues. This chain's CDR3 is CASSLTGRGTEAFF. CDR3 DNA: TGCGCCAGCAGCTTAACAGGGAGGGGGACTGAAGCTTTCTTT.

CDR3 protein: CASTEGLVLDTQYF. In nucleotides, the CDR3 is TGTGCCAGCACGGAGGGCCTAGTTCTAGATACGCAGTATTTT. This chain uses TRBV6-1 with TRBJ2-3; D is perhaps TRBD2 (6 bases). This CDR3 contains 14 residues. The V end lost 7 bases, the J end lost 5 bases, and 16 bases lay between the germline ends. Germline V gene lookup returns CDR1 MNHNS and CDR2 SASEGT.

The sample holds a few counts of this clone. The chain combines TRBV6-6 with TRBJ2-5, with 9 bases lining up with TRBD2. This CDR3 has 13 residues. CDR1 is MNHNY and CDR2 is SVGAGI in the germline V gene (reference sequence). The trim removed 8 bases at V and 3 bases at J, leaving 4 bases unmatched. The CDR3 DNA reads TGTGCCAGCGCGGGAGGGGGGAAAGAGACCCAGTACTTC. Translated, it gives CASAGGGKETQYF.

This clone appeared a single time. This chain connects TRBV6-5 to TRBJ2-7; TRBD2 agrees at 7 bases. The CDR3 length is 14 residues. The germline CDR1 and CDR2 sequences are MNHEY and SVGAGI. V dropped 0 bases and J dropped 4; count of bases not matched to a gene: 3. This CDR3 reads CASSYSPGGYEQYF. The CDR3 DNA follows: TGTGCCAGCAGTTACTCGCCGGGGGGTTACGAGCAGTACTTC.

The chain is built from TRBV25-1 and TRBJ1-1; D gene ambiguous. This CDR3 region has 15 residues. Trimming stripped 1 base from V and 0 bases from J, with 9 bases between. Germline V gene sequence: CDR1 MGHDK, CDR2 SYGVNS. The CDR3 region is CASSELTGLNTEAFF. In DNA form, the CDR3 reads TGTGCCAGCAGTGAATTGACGGGGTTGAACACTGAAGCTTTCTTT.

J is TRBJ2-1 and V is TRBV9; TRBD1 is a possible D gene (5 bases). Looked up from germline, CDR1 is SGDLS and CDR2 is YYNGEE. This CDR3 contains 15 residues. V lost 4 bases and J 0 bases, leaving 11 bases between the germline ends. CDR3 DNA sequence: TGTGCCAGCAGCCTACAGGCGAACTCCTACAATGAGCAGTTCTTC. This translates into CASSLQANSYNEQFF.

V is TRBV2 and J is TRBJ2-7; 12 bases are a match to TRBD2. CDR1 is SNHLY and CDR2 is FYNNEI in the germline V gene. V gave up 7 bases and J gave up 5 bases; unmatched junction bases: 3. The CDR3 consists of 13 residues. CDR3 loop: CASTSGRANEQYF. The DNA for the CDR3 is TGTGCCAGCACTAGCGGGAGGGCCAACGAGCAGTACTTC.

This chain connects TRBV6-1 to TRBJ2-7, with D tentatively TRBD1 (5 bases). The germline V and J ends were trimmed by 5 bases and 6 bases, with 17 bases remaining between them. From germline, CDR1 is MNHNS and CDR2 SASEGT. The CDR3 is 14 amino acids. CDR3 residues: CASSIDSTVREQYF. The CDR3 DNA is TGTGCCAGCAGTATAGACAGTACTGTGCGCGAGCAGTACTTC.

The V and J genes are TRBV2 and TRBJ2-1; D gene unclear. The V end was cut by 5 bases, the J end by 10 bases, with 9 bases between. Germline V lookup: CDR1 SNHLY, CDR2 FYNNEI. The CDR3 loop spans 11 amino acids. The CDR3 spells CASSLAGEQFF. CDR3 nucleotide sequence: TGTGCCAGCAGTTTAGCTGGCGAGCAGTTCTTC.

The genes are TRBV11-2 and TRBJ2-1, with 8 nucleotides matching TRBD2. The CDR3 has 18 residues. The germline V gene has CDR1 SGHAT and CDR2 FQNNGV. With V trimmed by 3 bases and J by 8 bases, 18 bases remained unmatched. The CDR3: CASSFHQPAGEGMDEQFF. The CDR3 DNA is TGTGCCAGCAGCTTCCACCAGCCAGCGGGAGAGGGTATGGATGAGCAGTTCTTC.

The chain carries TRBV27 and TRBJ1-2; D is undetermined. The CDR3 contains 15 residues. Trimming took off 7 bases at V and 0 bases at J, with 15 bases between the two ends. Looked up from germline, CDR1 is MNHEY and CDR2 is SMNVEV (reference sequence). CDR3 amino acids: CASTPNRVSNYGYTF. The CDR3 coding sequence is TGTGCCAGCACTCCTAATCGGGTTTCTAACTATGGCTACACCTTC.

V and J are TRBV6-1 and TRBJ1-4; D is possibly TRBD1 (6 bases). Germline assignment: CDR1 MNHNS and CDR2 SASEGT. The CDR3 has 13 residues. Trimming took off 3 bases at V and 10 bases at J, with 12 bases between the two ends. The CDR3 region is CASSERETGKLFF. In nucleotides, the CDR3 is TGTGCCAGCAGTGAGAGGGAGACAGGAAAACTGTTTTTT.

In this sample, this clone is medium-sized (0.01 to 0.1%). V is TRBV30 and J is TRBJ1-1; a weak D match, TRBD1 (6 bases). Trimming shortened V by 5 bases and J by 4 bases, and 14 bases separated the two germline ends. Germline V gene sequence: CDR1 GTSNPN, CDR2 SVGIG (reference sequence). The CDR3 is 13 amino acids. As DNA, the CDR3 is TGTGCCTGGGACGACAGGAAAGGCACTGAAGCTTTCTTT. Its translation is CAWDDRKGTEAFF. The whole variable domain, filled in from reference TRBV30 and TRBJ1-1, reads SQTIHQWPATLVQPVGSPLSLECTVEGTSNPNLYWYRQAAGRGLQLLFYSVGIGQISSEVPQNLSASRPQDRQFILSSKKLLLSDSGFYLCAWDDRKGTEAFFGQGTRLTVV.

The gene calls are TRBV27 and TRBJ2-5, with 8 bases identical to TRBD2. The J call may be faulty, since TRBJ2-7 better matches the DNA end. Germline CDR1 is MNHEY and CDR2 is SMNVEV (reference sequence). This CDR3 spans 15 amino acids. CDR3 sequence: CASSLFGTSSYEQYF. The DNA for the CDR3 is TGTGCCAGCAGTTTATTTGGGACTAGTAGTTACGAGCAGTACTTC.

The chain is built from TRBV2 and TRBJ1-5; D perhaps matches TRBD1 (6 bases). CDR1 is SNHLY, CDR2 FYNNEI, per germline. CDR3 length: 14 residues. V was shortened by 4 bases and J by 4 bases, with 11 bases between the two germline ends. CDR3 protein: CASSARTVNQPQHF. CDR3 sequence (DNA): TGTGCCAGCAGTGCACGGACAGTTAATCAGCCCCAGCATTTT.

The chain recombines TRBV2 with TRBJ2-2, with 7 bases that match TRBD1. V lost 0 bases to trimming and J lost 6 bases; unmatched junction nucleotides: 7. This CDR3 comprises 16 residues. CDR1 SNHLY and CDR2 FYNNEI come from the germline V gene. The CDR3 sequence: CASSEAYRGRAGELFF. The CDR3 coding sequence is TGTGCCAGCAGTGAAGCTTACAGGGGAAGGGCCGGGGAGCTGTTTTTT.

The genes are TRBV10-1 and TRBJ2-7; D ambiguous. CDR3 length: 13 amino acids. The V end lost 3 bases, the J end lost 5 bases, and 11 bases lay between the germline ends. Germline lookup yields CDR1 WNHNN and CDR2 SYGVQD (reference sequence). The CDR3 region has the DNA TGCGCCAGCAGTGACGGGTCGAGGAACGAGCAGTACTTC. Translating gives CASSDGSRNEQYF.

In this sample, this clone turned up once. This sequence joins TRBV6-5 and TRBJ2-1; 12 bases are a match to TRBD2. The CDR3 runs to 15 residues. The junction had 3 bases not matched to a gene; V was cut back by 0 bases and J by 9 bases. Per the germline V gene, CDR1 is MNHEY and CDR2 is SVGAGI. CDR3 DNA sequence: TGTGCCAGCAGTTACTCGCTAGCGGGGGGGATTGAGCAGTTCTTC. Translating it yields CASSYSLAGGIEQFF.